This T cell receptor beta chain was captured by sequencing in a study of blood T cell repertoires in COVID-19. Study background: Samples of COVID-19 (acute and convalescent) were obtained from the United States, Italy and Spain.

Repertoires were generated with immunoSEQ multiplex PCR, while TCRdb's copy carries only in-frame clones and drops some. The sample holds about 120,000 clones, about 80% seen once. This clone showed up just once. The CDR3 has 13 residues. Between the trimmed V and J ends, which lost 3 bases and 9 bases, there was a span of 14 bases. The sequenced material came from peripheral blood. V and J are TRBV12-3 or TRBV12-4 and TRBJ1-1, with no clear D. The clonotype was recovered from a man aged 65 to 79 with active or convalescent COVID-19. The CDR3, as DNA: TGTGCCAGCAGTTTTAATGAGGGAGGGAAAGCTTTCTTT. It specifies CASSFNEGGKAFF.